Shown below are 14 T cell receptor beta chains from a single sample sequenced in a study of tumor-infiltrating lymphocytes in primary liver carcinoma. Germline DNA was also extracted, and blood RNA was taken from unsorted whole blood. TCR beta cDNA was prepared out of roughly 490 ng total RNA by means of a constant-region primer. Generation of the TCR beta libraries relied on three nested multiplex PCR rounds using slightly modified ARM-PCR. Primers for the first two PCR rounds were TRBV1-TRBV30 forward primers and a C-beta reverse primer (around 10 cycles per round). TCRdb ran MiXCR on the multiplex PCR reads and lists one entry per CDR3 protein. The sample lists 310,000 or so distinct CDR3 sequences, 50% to 60% seen once, with about a sixth in the top ten. Material: peripheral blood. The receptors were gathered from a woman aged 25 to 39 with primary liver carcinoma and hepatitis B virus infection.

Many counts were recorded for this clonotype. The chain employs TRBV6-2 or TRBV6-3 and TRBJ2-2, with 10 bases that match TRBD2. CDR1 and CDR2 (germline): MNHEY, SVGEGT. This CDR3 is built from 15 residues. V was clipped by 6 bases and J by 4 bases; unmatched bases: 5. The CDR3 spells CASRRTSGSTGELFF. CDR3 in DNA: TGTGCCAGCAGACGGACTAGCGGAAGCACCGGGGAGCTGTTTTTT.

Regarding this clonotype: A read error is likely, as this CDR3 ends without the conserved phenylalanine or tryptophan. This chain uses TRBV11-2 with TRBJ2-7; TRBD2 matches at 8 bases. The CDR3 contains 16 residues. Germline V gene sequence: CDR1 SGHAT, CDR2 FQNNGV. The CDR3 nucleotides are TGTGTCAGCAGCCCGGGGGGGGCCCGATCAAACTACGAGCAGTACCTC. It specifies CVSSPGGARSNYEQYL.

As to this clonotype: This may arise from a read error, as a much more abundant clone is one base away. The chain links TRBV29-1 to TRBJ2-4; TRBD1 matches 7 bases. This CDR3 comprises 14 residues. Germline CDR1 SQVTM, CDR2 ANQGSEA. CDR3 sequence (DNA): TGCACCGTACTGACAGGGCAGGGCAAAAACATTCAGTACTTC. Its translation is CTVLTGQGKNIQYF.

This clonotype was recorded at least ten times. The chain is built from TRBV5-6 and TRBJ1-5; D gene ambiguous. Germline values: CDR1 SGHDT, CDR2 YYEEEE. The CDR3 spans 13 residues. Trimming pared 4 bases from V and 4 bases from J, leaving 9 bases between. The CDR3 nucleotides read TGTGCCAGCAGCGGCCGGGGAAATCAGCCCCAGCATTTT. Translating gives CASSGRGNQPQHF.

As to this clonotype: The CDR3 does not close with the conserved phenylalanine or tryptophan, likely indicating a read error. The genes are TRBV5-4 and TRBJ2-5, with D possibly matching TRBD1 (6 bases). Germline V gives CDR1 SGHNT, CDR2 YYREEE (reference sequence). Trimming took off 5 bases at V and 4 bases at J, with 15 bases between the two ends. This CDR3 has 14 residues. This CDR3 is CASSPTGMRETQYL. CDR3 nucleotides: TGTGCCAGCAGTCCTACAGGGATGCGAGAGACCCAGTACTTA.

This clonotype was recorded a few times. The V and J genes are TRBV6-2 or TRBV6-3 and TRBJ2-7, with TRBD1 as a possible D gene (6 bases). Per the germline V gene, CDR1 is MNHEY and CDR2 is SVGEGT. V was trimmed by 3 bases and J by 2 bases, leaving 14 bases between them. The CDR3 spans 15 residues. The CDR3: CASSYTGTTTYEQYF. The CDR3 DNA follows: TGTGCCAGCAGTTATACCGGGACAACGACCTACGAGCAGTACTTC.

This clonotype was detected only a few times. The CDR3 coding sequence is TGCGCCAGCAGCCAAGAAGTCGGAACATTCTCTGGGGCCAACGTCCTGACTTTC. Protein product: CASSQEVGTFSGANVLTF. This chain uses TRBV4-3 with TRBJ2-6; D ambiguous. This CDR3 spans 18 amino acids. Germline loops: CDR1 LGHNA, CDR2 YSLEER. V lost 0 bases to trimming and J lost 0 bases, with 12 bases between them.

Turning to this clonotype: This could be a read error, since a much larger clone is one nucleotide away. Given the absence of the conserved phenylalanine or tryptophan at the CDR3 end, a read error is likely. This chain connects TRBV6-1 to TRBJ2-7; D might be TRBD1 (5 bases). From germline, CDR1 is MNHNS and CDR2 SASEGT. This CDR3 spans 12 amino acids. V was trimmed by 3 bases and J by 3 bases, leaving 6 bases between them. The CDR3 sequence: CASSDDSYEQYL. As DNA, the CDR3 is TGTGCCAGCAGTGACGACAGCTACGAGCAGTACCTC.

This clonotype was observed at least ten times. The chain couples TRBV12-3 or TRBV12-4 to TRBJ1-5; D is unresolved. Trimming left V 6 bases short and J 6 bases short, with 12 bases between. The CDR3 spans 13 residues. The CDR3 is CASSLSGTQPQHF. DNA of the CDR3: TGTGCCAGCAGCCTCTCGGGAACTCAGCCCCAGCATTTT.

This clonotype was seen a single time. Germline is not matched at one junction end, which may reflect a read error. The chain carries TRBV11-2 and TRBJ2-2, with D perhaps being TRBD1 or TRBD2 (5 bases each). Germline V gene lookup returns CDR1 SGHAT and CDR2 FQNNGV. This CDR3 has 18 residues. Written as DNA, the CDR3 is TGTGTCAGCCGTGGGGGACCGACCATTTCCCGGAACACCGGGGAGTTGTTTTTT. This gives the protein CVSRGGPTISRNTGELFF.

The rearrangement links TRBV24-1 to TRBJ2-1, with 10 bases matching TRBD1. Germline CDR1 is KGHDR and CDR2 is SFDVKD. Trimming removed 5 bases from V and 7 bases from J; junction bases left unmatched: 4. The CDR3 length is 14 residues. CDR3 in amino acids: CATSGTGGKNEQFF. CDR3 DNA: TGTGCCACCAGTGGGACAGGGGGGAAGAATGAGCAGTTCTTC.

With respect to this clonotype: This sequence may be a read error, since a much larger clone differs from it by one base. This chain links TRBV6-1 with TRBJ1-5; TRBD1 might be the D (5 bases). V shed 0 bases and J shed 6 bases, with 15 bases lying between them. This CDR3 contains 16 residues. Germline CDR1 and CDR2: MNHNS and SASEGT. The chain's CDR3 is CASSEAKAGSRQPQHF. The CDR3 nucleotides are TGTGCCAGCAGTGAAGCAAAGGCAGGGAGCCGTCAGCCCCAGCATTTT.

For this clonotype: A junction boundary mismatches the germline segment, possibly from a read error. The V call is TRBV11-3, the J call TRBJ2-7; 9 bases are shared with TRBD2. Germline loops: CDR1 SGHNT, CDR2 YENEEA. The CDR3 is 18 amino acids. CDR3 nucleotides: TGTACCAGCACCACGGGGGGACTAGCAGGAGAAAAGCCCTACGAGCAGTACTTC. Its translation is CTSTTGGLAGEKPYEQYF.

For this clonotype: This could be a read error, since a much larger clone is one nucleotide away. The chain has TRBV6-2 or TRBV6-3 and TRBJ2-5; D is unresolved. Germline V gene lookup returns CDR1 MNHEY and CDR2 SVGEGT. CDR3 length: 15 amino acids. Trimming stripped 7 bases from V and 2 bases from J, with 17 bases between. The DNA of the CDR3 is TGTGCCAGCATCAGTCCCTATGAACTGCAAGAGACCCAGTACTTC. Translation gives CASISPYELQETQYF.